These 18 T cell receptor beta chains were sequenced from one sample in a study of cytomegalovirus exposure and HLA in healthy donors. The PCR made use of 60 Vbeta and 13 Jbeta primers. Here immunoSEQ multiplex PCR was the method, and the copy in TCRdb shows in-frame clones only, minus some. The profile shows 100,000 or so clones, approximately 76% of them singletons. Sequencing was performed on PBMCs. The source of these receptors is a man aged 25 to 40 in good health and CMV-seropositive.

V and J are TRBV7-6 and TRBJ2-3; D possibly corresponds to TRBD2 (7 bases). Trimming stripped 8 bases from V and 1 base from J, with 10 bases between. This CDR3 region has 13 residues. CDR1 is SGHVS, CDR2 FNYEAQ, per germline. In DNA form, the CDR3 reads TGTGCCAGCCGAGGGGGGGGCACAGATACGCAGTATTTT. This encodes CASRGGGTDTQYF.

About this clone: One end of the junction does not line up with germline, which may come from a read error. This rearrangement joins TRBV7-9 to TRBJ2-7, with D possibly matching TRBD1 (5 bases). Germline-derived CDR1 and CDR2 are SEHNR and FQNEAQ (reference sequence). CDR3 length equals 14 residues. CDR3 residues: CSSSLWGEAYEQYF. The CDR3 DNA reads TGTTCCAGCAGCTTGTGGGGCGAGGCCTACGAGCAGTACTTC.

The V gene is TRBV5-1, the J gene TRBJ1-6; 7 bases fit TRBD1. Germline lookup yields CDR1 SGHRS and CDR2 YFSETQ. The J segment lost 7 bases and the V segment lost 4 bases, leaving 8 bases of the junction unmatched. This CDR3 has 15 residues. Here the CDR3 DNA reads TGCGCCAGCAGCCCCACAGGGGCGGGAAATTCACCCCTCCACTTT. Translated: CASSPTGAGNSPLHF.

The rearrangement joins TRBV6-6 to TRBJ1-4, with D tentatively TRBD1 (6 bases). The CDR3 consists of 15 residues. Germline V CDR1 and CDR2: MNHNY, SVGAGI (reference sequence). Trimming took 6 bases from V and 8 from J, leaving 19 bases between them. The CDR3 DNA is TGTGCCAGCAGAACGGACAGTCATGTAGACGAAAAACTGTTTTTT. Residues: CASRTDSHVDEKLFF.

The chain has TRBV6-6 and TRBJ2-2, with 7 bases matching TRBD2. V lost 7 bases, J lost 1 base, and 9 bases stayed unmatched. The CDR3 totals 16 residues. CDR1 MNHNY and CDR2 SVGAGI come from the germline V gene (reference sequence). CDR3 sequence: CASTTLWGGNTGELFF. In DNA form, the CDR3 reads TGTGCCAGCACTACCCTCTGGGGGGGGAACACCGGGGAGCTGTTTTTT.

The chain couples TRBV4-1 to TRBJ2-1; TRBD1 matches at 9 bases. The CDR3 runs to 14 residues. The junction had 2 bases not matched to a gene; V was cut back by 4 bases and J by 4 bases. In germline, CDR1 is MGHRA, CDR2 YSYEKL. The CDR3 reads CASSLGQGYNEQFF. The CDR3 DNA follows: TGCGCCAGCAGCCTGGGACAGGGTTACAATGAGCAGTTCTTC.

To note about this clone: A junction end diverges from the germline sequence, so it may reflect a read error. The chain carries TRBV7-7 and TRBJ2-5; TRBD1 matches 8 bases. This CDR3 has 17 residues. Germline lookup yields CDR1 SSHAT and CDR2 FNYEAQ (reference sequence). The CDR3 sequence is CASSLGVQGALWETQYF. In DNA, the CDR3 is TGTGCTAGCAGCTTAGGCGTCCAGGGGGCGCTTTGGGAGACCCAGTACTTC.

In this sample, this clone turned up once. The chain has TRBV6-4 and TRBJ2-1; TRBD2 matches at 10 bases. This CDR3 has 13 amino acids. Looked up from germline, CDR1 is MRHNA and CDR2 is SNTAGT. V lost 8 bases and J lost 5; bases outside the gene matches: 3. CDR3 loop: CASASGGNNEQFF. Written as DNA, the CDR3 is TGTGCCAGCGCTAGCGGGGGAAACAATGAGCAGTTCTTC.

This clone has only one observation. The chain carries TRBV4-3 and TRBJ1-4, with TRBD1 identical over 7 bases. Germline V gene data show CDR1 as LGHNA and CDR2 as YSLEER. After removal of 0 bases from V and 3 bases from J, the junction contained 7 bases not matched to a gene. The CDR3 extends over 17 amino acids. The chain's CDR3 is CASSQDFPGQANEKLFF. In nucleotides, the CDR3 is TGCGCCAGCAGCCAAGATTTCCCCGGACAGGCTAATGAAAAACTGTTTTTT.

The chain has TRBV19 and TRBJ2-7, with 7 bases fitting TRBD1. Per germline, CDR1 LNHDA and CDR2 SQIVND (reference sequence). This CDR3 has 13 amino acids. J gave up 6 bases and V 8 bases, and 10 bases lay outside the gene matches. The CDR3 coding sequence is TGTGCCAGTTCCGAGACAGGGCCGGGCGAGCAGTACTTC. This codes for CASSETGPGEQYF. Using reference TRBV19 and TRBJ2-7 for the parts outside the CDR3, the full variable domain is DGGITQSPKYLFRKEGQNVTLSCEQNLNHDAMYWYRQDPGQGLRLIYYSQIVNDFQKGDIAEGYSVSREKKESFPLTVTSAQKNPTAFYLCASSETGPGEQYFGPGTRLTVT.

This chain links TRBV30 with TRBJ1-2, with 7 bases identical to TRBD1. After removal of 5 bases from V and 2 bases from J, the junction contained 2 bases not matched to a gene. The germline CDR1 and CDR2 sequences are GTSNPN and SVGIG (reference sequence). This CDR3 spans 12 amino acids. The CDR3 nucleotides read TGTGCCTGGTCGACAGGGAACTATGGCTACACCTTC. This gives the protein CAWSTGNYGYTF. Full variable domain (missing parts from reference TRBV30 and TRBJ1-2): SQTIHQWPATLVQPVGSPLSLECTVEGTSNPNLYWYRQAAGRGLQLLFYSVGIGQISSEVPQNLSASRPQDRQFILSSKKLLLSDSGFYLCAWSTGNYGYTFGSGTRLTVV.

This sequence joins TRBV11-2 and TRBJ2-1; D possibly corresponds to TRBD2 (7 bases). The V gene lost 2 bases and the J gene lost 7 bases, with 15 bases spanning the gap. CDR1 SGHAT and CDR2 FQNNGV come from the germline V gene. The CDR3 totals 15 residues. The CDR3, as DNA: TGTGCCAGCAGCTTATACGGGGGGCGCGGTAATGAGCAGTTCTTC. Its translation is CASSLYGGRGNEQFF.

This clone was observed a single time. The gene calls are TRBV29-1 and TRBJ1-4, with 9 bases matching TRBD1. This CDR3 has 14 amino acids. Germline trimming cut 3 bases from V and 8 bases from J; bases unmatched to any gene: 7. Germline CDR1 SQVTM, CDR2 ANQGSEA. Here the CDR3 DNA reads TGCAGCGTTGAGGACAGGGGCCCCAAGGAAAAACTGTTTTTT. Translation gives CSVEDRGPKEKLFF.

The rearrangement links TRBV4-2 to TRBJ2-5, with D hard to call. The J call may not be correct, given that the DNA end is closer to TRBJ2-7. Germline loops: CDR1 LGHNA, CDR2 YNFKEQ. The CDR3 is 12 residues long. The CDR3 protein is CASSQDSYEQYF. The CDR3 nucleotides are TGTGCCAGCAGCCAAGATAGCTACGAGCAGTACTTC.

This chain connects TRBV7-8 to TRBJ2-7; TRBD2 matches at 11 bases. Germline V gene lookup returns CDR1 SGHVS and CDR2 FQNEAQ. V lost 0 bases to trimming and J lost 3 bases; unmatched junction nucleotides: 1. The length of the CDR3 is 15 residues. CDR3 region: CASSLALAGGYEQYF. The CDR3 region has the DNA TGTGCCAGCAGCTTAGCGCTAGCGGGGGGCTACGAGCAGTACTTC. The full variable domain, rest sourced from reference TRBV7-8 and TRBJ2-7, is GAGVSQSPRYKVAKRGQDVALRCDPISGHVSLFWYQQALGQGPEFLTYFQNEAQLDKSGLPSDRFFAERPEGSVSTLKIQRTQQEDSAVYLCASSLALAGGYEQYFGPGTRLTVT.

V usage is TRBV11-1 and J usage is TRBJ1-5, with a weak D call TRBD1 (5 bases). CDR1 is SGHAT and CDR2 is FQDESV in the germline V gene (reference sequence). The V end lost 1 base, the J end lost 6 bases, and 13 bases lay between the germline ends. There are 15 residues in the CDR3. The CDR3 nucleotides are TGTGCCAGCAGCTTAGATGCGGGGCGAGGTCAGCCCCAGCATTTT. The encoded protein is CASSLDAGRGQPQHF.

The CDR3 is CASSLAPGNGDGYTF. As DNA, the CDR3 is TGTGCCAGCAGCTTAGCCCCGGGGAATGGGGATGGCTACACCTTC. V usage is TRBV11-1 and J usage is TRBJ1-2; D unresolved. CDR1 is SGHAT and CDR2 is FQDESV in the germline V gene (reference sequence). The V gene lost 0 bases and the J gene lost 6 bases, with 14 bases spanning the gap. CDR3 length: 15 amino acids.

This clone has only one observation. The chain has TRBV4-3 and TRBJ1-1, with 7 bases aligning to TRBD1. With 0 bases clipped from V and 6 bases from J, the junction kept 7 bases outside the gene matches. This CDR3 has 15 residues. CDR1 and CDR2 from the germline V gene are LGHNA and YSLEER. The CDR3 loop is CASSQDLGGSSEAFF. DNA for the CDR3: TGCGCCAGCAGCCAAGATCTAGGGGGCTCTTCTGAAGCTTTCTTT.